A single sample gave rise to the 9 T cell receptor beta chains below, sequenced in a study of blood T cells in healthy people across ages. Together with a sample-barcoded 5' primer, a J-beta primer mix was included in a second PCR lasting about 7 to 11 cycles. TCRdb itself ran the 5' RACE reads through MiXCR, one entry per CDR3 protein. Among about 1.8 million distinct CDR3 sequences, around 48% were seen once, and the ten largest hold more than 2%. What was sequenced was blood. The receptors were sampled from a middle-aged woman in good health.

This chain connects TRBV5-6 to TRBJ2-6; 9 bases agree with TRBD1. The CDR3 is made up of 20 amino acids. CDR1 and CDR2 (germline): SGHDT, YYEEEE. The ends lost 3 bases at V and 0 bases at J; junction bases unmatched: 13. The CDR3 region is CASSSDGTGQGISGANVLTF. The CDR3 nucleotides read TGTGCCAGCAGCTCAGATGGGACGGGACAGGGTATCTCTGGGGCCAACGTCCTGACTTTC.

The rearrangement links TRBV7-9 to TRBJ2-2; 8 bases are shared with TRBD1. Germline lookup yields CDR1 SEHNR and CDR2 FQNEAQ (reference sequence). With 8 bases clipped from V and 5 bases from J, the junction kept 1 base outside the gene matches. The CDR3 loop spans 12 amino acids. In DNA, the CDR3 is TGTGCCAGCCGGGACAGGACCGGGGAGCTGTTTTTT. Encoded protein: CASRDRTGELFF.

This clonotype was recorded a few times. The chain employs TRBV28 and TRBJ2-5; 7 bases agree with TRBD1. This CDR3 has 14 amino acids. The V and J ends lost 5 bases and 4 bases, in that order; junction bases with no gene match: 7. Germline assignment: CDR1 MDHEN and CDR2 SYDVKM. CDR3 in DNA: TGTGCCAGCAGTGCGGACAGGTGGGGAGAGACCCAGTACTTC. It translates to CASSADRWGETQYF. The full variable domain, in which reference TRBV28 and TRBJ2-5 provide the parts outside the CDR3, is DVKVTQSSRYLVKRTGEKVFLECVQDMDHENMFWYRQDPGLGLRLIYFSYDVKMKEKGDIPEGYSVSREKKERFSLILESASTNQTSMYLCASSADRWGETQYFGPGTRLLVL.

The chain employs TRBV20-1 and TRBJ1-1, with a possible D match to TRBD1 (6 bases). CDR1 and CDR2 (germline): DFQATT, SNEGSKA (reference sequence). The CDR3 runs to 13 residues. Trimming took 6 bases from V and 4 from J, leaving 15 bases between them. The CDR3: CSAPGAGATEAFF. In DNA, the CDR3 is TGCAGTGCCCCAGGGGCAGGGGCCACTGAAGCTTTCTTT.

This clonotype was observed a handful of times. In DNA form, the CDR3 reads TGTGCCACCAGCAGAGATGGAAAGGAGCAGTACTTC. Amino acids: CATSRDGKEQYF. The V call is TRBV15, the J call TRBJ2-7; D call uncertain. CDR3 size: 12 residues. The ends were cut back, 0 bases at V and 7 bases at J, with 7 bases in the middle. Germline CDR1 is LNHNV and CDR2 is YYDKDF (reference sequence).

This clonotype occurred once. The chain combines TRBV4-3 with TRBJ1-2, with no clear D. The V and J ends lost 4 bases and 4 bases respectively, with 25 bases between them. CDR3 length: 18 residues. Germline V gene sequence: CDR1 LGHNA, CDR2 YSLEER. The CDR3: CASSLTEGGGELGYGYTF. The CDR3 nucleotides are TGCGCCAGCAGCCTAACGGAGGGTGGCGGGGAGTTAGGCTATGGCTACACCTTC.

In this sample, this clonotype turned up a few times. The chain has TRBV5-1 and TRBJ1-4; D unresolved. CDR1 and CDR2 from the germline V gene are SGHRS and YFSETQ. Trimming took 4 bases from V and 8 from J, leaving 15 bases between them. CDR3 length: 14 amino acids. The CDR3: CASSPYEKREKLFF. As DNA, the CDR3 is TGCGCCAGCAGCCCATACGAGAAAAGGGAAAAACTGTTTTTT.

The J gene is TRBJ1-2, the V gene TRBV5-1, with a possible D match to TRBD1 (6 bases). V lost 0 bases and J 6 bases, leaving 12 bases between the germline ends. The CDR3 consists of 14 residues. In germline, CDR1 is SGHRS, CDR2 YFSETQ. CDR3 coding DNA: TGCGCCAGCAGCTTGGCGGGGGCCGGGGATGGCTACACCTTC. Residues: CASSLAGAGDGYTF.

This chain links TRBV7-2 with TRBJ2-3; D not certain. V lost 8 bases and J lost 0, with 18 bases in between. The CDR3 has 16 amino acids. Per germline, CDR1 SGHTA and CDR2 FQGNSA. CDR3 in amino acids: CASRPFPESSTDTQYF. The CDR3 nucleotides are TGTGCCAGCCGGCCTTTTCCAGAGAGTAGCACAGATACGCAGTATTTT.